This passage covers 16 T cell receptor beta chains from one sample sequenced in a study of T-cell reconstitution after alpha-beta-depleted transplantation in children. Unique molecular identifiers were incorporated during preparation of the TCRbeta library. TCRdb fed the PCR reads into MiXCR, producing one record per CDR3 protein. The sample has 330,000 or so distinct CDR3 sequences, around a tenth seen once. Specimen: PBMCs from the stem cell graft donor, collected from the stem cell graft. The receptors here all came from a human donor who donated a stem cell graft to a child with acute lymphoblastic leukemia.

This clonotype was seen more than once but under ten times. The rearrangement joins TRBV7-9 to TRBJ2-4, with D possibly matching TRBD2 (6 bases). Germline V gene lookup returns CDR1 SEHNR and CDR2 FQNEAQ (reference sequence). The V and J ends lost 5 bases and 15 bases respectively, with 26 bases between them. The CDR3 spans 15 residues. The CDR3 is CASSHETSLVPLMYF. In nucleotides, the CDR3 is TGTGCCAGCAGCCACGAGACTAGTCTGGTCCCACTGATGTACTTC.

The genes are TRBV7-2 and TRBJ2-1; 11 bases are a match to TRBD2. V shed 2 bases and J 5 bases; nucleotides not matched to a gene: 26. This CDR3 region has 23 residues. CDR1 is SGHTA and CDR2 is FQGNSA in the germline V gene. This CDR3 is CASSLFGGSGRLAGIDIDNEQFF. Here the CDR3 DNA reads TGTGCCAGCAGCTTATTCGGGGGCTCGGGACGACTAGCGGGAATAGACATCGACAATGAGCAGTTCTTC. Complete variable domain (other parts from reference TRBV7-2 and TRBJ2-1): GAGVSQSPSNKVTEKGKDVELRCDPISGHTALYWYRQSLGQGLEFLIYFQGNSAPDKSGLPSDRFSAERTGGSVSTLTIQRTQQEDSAVYLCASSLFGGSGRLAGIDIDNEQFFGPGTRLTVL.

Many counts were recorded for this clonotype. The CDR3 here is CASSLTRLDEQFF. The CDR3 nucleotides read TGTGCCAGCAGCTTAACGCGCTTGGATGAGCAGTTCTTC. The chain carries TRBV7-3 and TRBJ2-1; D not resolved. The CDR3 covers 13 residues. V was trimmed by 0 bases and J by 8 bases, leaving 8 bases between them. CDR1 and CDR2 from the germline V gene are SGHTA and FQGTGA.

There are a few counts of this clonotype. The chain joins TRBV9 to TRBJ2-3, with TRBD2 matching 12 bases. CDR1 is SGDLS and CDR2 is YYNGEE in the germline V gene. J gave up 6 bases and V 0 bases, and 2 bases lay outside the gene matches. This CDR3 has 15 amino acids. The CDR3 loop reads CASSVETSGRDTQYF. The CDR3 nucleotides read TGTGCCAGCAGCGTAGAAACTAGCGGGAGGGATACGCAGTATTTT.

Details on this clonotype: This CDR3 fails to terminate in the conserved phenylalanine or tryptophan, so it likely reflects a read error. CDR3 in amino acids: CASGGSYGYTL. In DNA, the CDR3 is TGTGCCAGTGGGGGGAGCTATGGCTACACCTTG. The chain employs TRBV2 and TRBJ1-2, with D perhaps matching TRBD1 (5 bases). The CDR3 has 11 amino acids. Germline V gene lookup returns CDR1 SNHLY and CDR2 FYNNEI. V lost 9 bases and J lost 4, with 9 bases in between.

This clonotype showed up just a few times. The chain is built from TRBV15 and TRBJ2-7; 9 positions match TRBD1. V lost 3 bases and J lost 2; bases outside the gene matches: 2. Per germline, CDR1 LNHNV and CDR2 YYDKDF (reference sequence). There are 14 residues in the CDR3. CDR3 sequence: CATSSRQGAYEQYF. DNA for the CDR3: TGTGCCACCAGCAGTAGACAGGGGGCCTACGAGCAGTACTTC. Full variable domain (missing parts from reference TRBV15 and TRBJ2-7): DAMVIQNPRYQVTQFGKPVTLSCSQTLNHNVMYWYQQKSSQAPKLLFHYYDKDFNNEADTPDNFQSRRPNTSFCFLDIRSPGLGDTAMYLCATSSRQGAYEQYFGPGTRLTVT.

The gene calls are TRBV10-3 and TRBJ2-3; no definite D call. This CDR3 comprises 14 residues. Germline V gene lookup returns CDR1 ENHRY and CDR2 SYGVKD. Trimming shortened V by 4 bases and J by 2 bases, and 10 bases separated the two germline ends. This CDR3 reads CAISATDYTDTQYF. As DNA, the CDR3 is TGTGCCATCAGTGCTACAGATTACACAGATACGCAGTATTTT.

This clonotype was observed a handful of times. This chain joins TRBV18 and TRBJ2-1, with TRBD1 matching over 9 bases. Looked up from germline, CDR1 is KGHSH and CDR2 is LQKENI. The CDR3 contains 16 residues. V shed 0 bases and J 8 bases; nucleotides not matched to a gene: 8. The CDR3 loop is CASSPPGQGNFDEQFF. As DNA, the CDR3 is TGTGCCAGCTCACCACCGGGACAGGGCAACTTTGATGAGCAGTTCTTC.

In its sample, this clonotype was seen a few times. The rearrangement joins TRBV5-6 to TRBJ2-7, with 7 bases that match TRBD2. Germline CDR1 and CDR2: SGHDT and YYEEEE. The CDR3 is 19 amino acids. Trimming removed 3 bases from V and 5 bases from J; junction bases left unmatched: 23. CDR3 residues: CASSSGTTQIYPFVHEQYF. CDR3 in DNA: TGTGCCAGCAGCTCAGGGACTACGCAGATTTACCCGTTCGTCCACGAGCAGTACTTC.

This clonotype has just a few counts. The chain carries TRBV20-1 and TRBJ2-7, with D perhaps being TRBD1 or TRBD2 (5 bases each). V dropped 6 bases and J dropped 2 bases, with 17 bases sitting between them. This CDR3 has 14 residues. The germline V gene has CDR1 DFQATT and CDR2 SNEGSKA (reference sequence). Here the CDR3 DNA reads TGCAGTGCGGCGTTTAGGGACCGCACCTACGAGCAGTACTTC. Translation: CSAAFRDRTYEQYF.

This clonotype showed up many times. V and J are TRBV28 and TRBJ1-2; a weak D match, TRBD1 (5 bases). This CDR3 has 14 amino acids. Germline CDR1 is MDHEN and CDR2 is SYDVKM. V was trimmed by 3 bases and J by 5 bases, leaving 13 bases between them. The CDR3 DNA reads TGTGCCAGCAGTTTGGCGACAAGGGGTTATGGCTACACCTTC. This sequence encodes CASSLATRGYGYTF.

The table lists this clonotype with a few counts. The V call is TRBV21-1, the J call TRBJ2-7; whether TRBD2, the table's D call, matches the DNA was not checked. TRBV21-1 is a recognized pseudogene. The CDR3 extends over 15 amino acids. Here the CDR3 DNA reads TGTGCCAGCAGCGCACGACCACTAGCTATCTACGAGCAGTACTTC. It codes for CASSARPLAIYEQYF.

Only a few counts were recorded for this clonotype. The chain recombines TRBV5-1 with TRBJ2-1, with TRBD1 matching over 7 bases. Germline CDR1 SGHRS, CDR2 YFSETQ. V dropped 0 bases and J dropped 7; count of bases not matched to a gene: 4. CDR3 length: 14 residues. CDR3 coding DNA: TGCGCCAGCAGCTTGGGACAGGGATCGAATGAGCAGTTCTTC. Protein product: CASSLGQGSNEQFF.

This clonotype was seen a few times. V is TRBV3-1 and J is TRBJ2-5, with D possibly matching TRBD1 (5 bases). CDR1 LGHDT and CDR2 YNNKEL come from the germline V gene (reference sequence). The CDR3 totals 15 residues. V was clipped by 3 bases and J by 3 bases, with 14 bases between them. CDR3 amino acids: CASSQSRTREETQYF. CDR3 nucleotide sequence: TGTGCCAGCAGCCAGTCCAGGACAAGAGAAGAGACCCAGTACTTC.

The chain has TRBV28 and TRBJ2-5, with 7 bases aligning to TRBD2. The CDR3 consists of 13 residues. The junction had 10 bases not matched to a gene; V was cut back by 6 bases and J by 9 bases. Germline V gene data show CDR1 as MDHEN and CDR2 as SYDVKM. The DNA for the CDR3 is TGTGCCAGCAGAATAGCGTCGGGAGGCTCCCAGTACTTC. It translates to CASRIASGGSQYF.

This clonotype has more than one count but fewer than ten. This chain uses TRBV7-2 with TRBJ2-4; tentatively, D is TRBD1 (6 bases). Per germline, CDR1 SGHTA and CDR2 FQGNSA. The V end was cut by 4 bases, the J end by 8 bases, with 12 bases between. This CDR3 contains 13 residues. CDR3 loop: CASSSQGFDIQYF. CDR3 DNA sequence: TGTGCCAGCAGCTCACAGGGATTTGACATTCAGTACTTC.